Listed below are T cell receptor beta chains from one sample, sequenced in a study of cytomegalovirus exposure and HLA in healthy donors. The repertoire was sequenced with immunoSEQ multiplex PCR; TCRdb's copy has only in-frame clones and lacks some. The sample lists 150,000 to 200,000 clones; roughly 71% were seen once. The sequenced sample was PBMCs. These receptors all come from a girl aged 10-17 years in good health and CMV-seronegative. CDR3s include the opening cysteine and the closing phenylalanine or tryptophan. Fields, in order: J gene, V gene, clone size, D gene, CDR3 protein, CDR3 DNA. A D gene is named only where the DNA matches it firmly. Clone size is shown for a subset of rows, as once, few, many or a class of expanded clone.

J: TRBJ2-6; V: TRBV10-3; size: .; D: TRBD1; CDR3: CAIPGGRGSGANVLTF; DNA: TGTGCCATTCCAGGGGGCAGGGGCTCTGGGGCCAACGTCCTGACTTTC
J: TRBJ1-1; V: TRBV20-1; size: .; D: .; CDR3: CSALRIEAFF; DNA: TGCAGTGCTTTGAGGATTGAAGCTTTCTTT
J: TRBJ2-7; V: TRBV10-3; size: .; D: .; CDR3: CAISVDTGLKSYEQYF; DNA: TGTGCCATCAGTGTAGATACAGGGCTAAAGTCCTACGAGCAGTACTTC
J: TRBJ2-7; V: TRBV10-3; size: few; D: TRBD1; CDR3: CAIRLFKGAEEQYF; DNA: TGTGCCATCAGGCTGTTCAAGGGGGCGGAGGAGCAGTACTTC
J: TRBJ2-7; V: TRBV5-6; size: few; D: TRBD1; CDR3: CASTRTGATEQYF; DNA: TGTGCCAGCACCAGGACAGGGGCCACCGAGCAGTACTTC
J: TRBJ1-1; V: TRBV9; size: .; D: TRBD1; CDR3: CASSAGQVTTEAFF; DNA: TGTGCCAGCAGCGCAGGACAGGTTACCACTGAAGCTTTCTTT
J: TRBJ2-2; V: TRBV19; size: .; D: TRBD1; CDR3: CASSTRTGGNTGELFF; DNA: TGTGCCAGTAGTACCCGGACAGGGGGCAACACCGGGGAGCTGTTTTTT
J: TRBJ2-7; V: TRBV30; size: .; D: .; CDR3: CAWSPGEPSYEQYF; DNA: TGTGCCTGGAGCCCAGGGGAGCCTTCCTACGAGCAGTACTTC
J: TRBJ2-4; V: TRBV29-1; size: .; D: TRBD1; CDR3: CSVAQGAANIQYF; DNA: TGCAGCGTTGCCCAGGGGGCCGCGAACATTCAGTACTTC
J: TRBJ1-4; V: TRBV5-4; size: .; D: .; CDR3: CASSMTGADEKLFF; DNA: TGTGCCAGCAGCATGACAGGAGCGGATGAAAAACTGTTTTTT
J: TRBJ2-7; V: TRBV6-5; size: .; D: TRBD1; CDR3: CASSQTGGWEQYF; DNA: TGTGCCAGCAGCCAAACAGGGGGCTGGGAGCAGTACTTC
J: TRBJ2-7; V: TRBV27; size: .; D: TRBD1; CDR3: CASKRGQDLSYEQYF; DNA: TGTGCCAGCAAGAGGGGACAGGACCTATCCTACGAGCAGTACTTC
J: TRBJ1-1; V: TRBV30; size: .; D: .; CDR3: CAWSVQVGTEAFF; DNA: TGTGCCTGGAGTGTCCAGGTCGGCACTGAAGCTTTCTTT
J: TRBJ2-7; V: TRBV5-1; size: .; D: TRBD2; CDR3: CASSLGLAGANSYEQYF; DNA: TGCGCCAGCAGCTTGGGGCTAGCGGGGGCCAACTCCTACGAGCAGTACTTC
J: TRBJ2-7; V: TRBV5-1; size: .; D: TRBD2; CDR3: CASSLARGGGYEQYF; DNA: TGCGCCAGCAGCTTGGCTCGCGGGGGGGGCTACGAGCAGTACTTC
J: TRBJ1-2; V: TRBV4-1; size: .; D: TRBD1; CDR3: CASRKQGNYGYTF; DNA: TGCGCCAGCAGAAAACAGGGGAACTATGGCTACACCTTC
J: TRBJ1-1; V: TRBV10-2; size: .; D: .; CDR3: CASSTQVNTEAFF; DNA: TGCGCCAGCAGCACACAGGTAAACACTGAAGCTTTCTTT
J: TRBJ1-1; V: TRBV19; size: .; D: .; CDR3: CASSIGRGTEAFF; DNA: TGTGCCAGTAGTATTGGGCGGGGCACTGAAGCTTTCTTT
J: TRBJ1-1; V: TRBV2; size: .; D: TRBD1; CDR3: CASSDWTGKTEAFF; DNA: TGTGCCAGCAGTGATTGGACAGGGAAAACTGAAGCTTTCTTT
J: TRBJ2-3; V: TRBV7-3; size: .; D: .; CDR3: CASSAVLRGAGDTQYF; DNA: TGTGCCAGCAGCGCAGTCCTACGGGGGGCAGGGGATACGCAGTATTTT
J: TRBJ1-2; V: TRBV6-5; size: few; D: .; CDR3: CASSYSTANGYTF; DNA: TGTGCCAGCAGTTACTCGACAGCTAATGGCTACACCTTC
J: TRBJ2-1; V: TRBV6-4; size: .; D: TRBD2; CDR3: CASSLAGYNEQFF; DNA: TGTGCCAGCAGCCTAGCGGGCTACAATGAGCAGTTCTTC
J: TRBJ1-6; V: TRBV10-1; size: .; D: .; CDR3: CASSVGVNSPLHF; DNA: TGCGCCAGCAGCGTCGGGGTGAATTCACCCCTCCACTTT
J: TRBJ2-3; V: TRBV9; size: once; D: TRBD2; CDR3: CASSVGSAGAERGTQYF; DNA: TGTGCCAGCAGCGTAGGCTCAGCGGGGGCCGAGAGGGGGACGCAGTATTTT
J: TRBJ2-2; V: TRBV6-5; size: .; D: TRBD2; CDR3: CASSYIAGGAGELFF; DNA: TGTGCCAGCAGTTACATTGCGGGGGGCGCCGGGGAGCTGTTTTTT
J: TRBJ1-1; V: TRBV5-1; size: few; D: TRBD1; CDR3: CASSLPGGRTEAFF; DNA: TGCGCCAGCAGCTTGCCAGGGGGACGTACTGAAGCTTTCTTT
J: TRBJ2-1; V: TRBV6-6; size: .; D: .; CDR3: CASSYGRVQFF; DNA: TGTGCCAGCAGTTACGGGCGGGTGCAGTTCTTC
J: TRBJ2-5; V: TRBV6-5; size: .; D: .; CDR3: CASSSVFEETQYF; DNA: TGTGCCAGCAGTTCCGTATTCGAAGAGACCCAGTACTTC
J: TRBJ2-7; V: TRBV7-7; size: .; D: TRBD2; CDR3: CASSLAGGGEQYF; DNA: TGTGCCAGCAGCTTAGCTGGGGGGGGCGAGCAGTACTTC
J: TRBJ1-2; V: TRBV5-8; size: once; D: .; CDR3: CASSFRTGGNYGYTF; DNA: TGTGCCAGCAGCTTTCGGACCGGCGGGAACTATGGCTACACCTTC
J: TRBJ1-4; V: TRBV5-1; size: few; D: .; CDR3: CASSFTDRPTNEKLFF; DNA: TGCGCCAGCAGCTTTACTGACAGACCAACTAATGAAAAACTGTTTTTT
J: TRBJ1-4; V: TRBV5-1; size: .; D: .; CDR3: CASSPPGGSDEKLFF; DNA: TGCGCCAGCAGCCCACCGGGGGGGTCTGATGAAAAACTGTTTTTT
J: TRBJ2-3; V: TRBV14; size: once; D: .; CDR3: CASSQLQGLDTQYF; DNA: TGTGCCAGCAGCCAATTGCAGGGACTAGATACGCAGTATTTT
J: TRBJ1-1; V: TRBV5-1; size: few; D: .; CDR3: CASSRAGDLAEAFF; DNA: TGCGCCAGCAGCCGGGCAGGGGATCTGGCTGAAGCTTTCTTT
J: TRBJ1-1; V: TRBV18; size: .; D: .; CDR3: CASSYADTLSRDTEAFF; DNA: TGTGCCAGCTCATATGCGGACACGCTCTCCAGGGACACTGAAGCTTTCTTT
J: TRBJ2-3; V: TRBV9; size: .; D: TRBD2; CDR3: CASSVIAGGSTDTQYF; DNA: TGTGCCAGCAGCGTAATAGCGGGGGGATCCACAGATACGCAGTATTTT
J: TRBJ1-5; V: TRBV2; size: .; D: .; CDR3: CASSESQGRVPQHF; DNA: TGTGCCAGCAGTGAAAGCCAGGGCCGGGTGCCCCAGCATTTT
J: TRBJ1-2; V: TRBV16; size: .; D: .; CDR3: CASSQSEGFDGYTF; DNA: TGTGCCAGCAGCCAATCGGAGGGGTTCGATGGCTACACCTTC
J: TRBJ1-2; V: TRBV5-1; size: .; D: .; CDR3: CASSLEPDRSYGYTF; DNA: TGCGCCAGCAGCTTGGAACCCGACAGGTCCTATGGCTACACCTTC
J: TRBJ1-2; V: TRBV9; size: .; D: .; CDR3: CASSPQGSFLYGYTF; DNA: TGTGCCAGCAGCCCCCAGGGCAGTTTCCTCTATGGCTACACCTTC
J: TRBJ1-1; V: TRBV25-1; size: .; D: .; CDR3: CATSPGANTEAFF; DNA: TGTGCCACCTCTCCAGGGGCGAACACTGAAGCTTTCTTT
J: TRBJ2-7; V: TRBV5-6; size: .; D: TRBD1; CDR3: CASSPRTGAFSAYEQYF; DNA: TGTGCCAGCAGCCCTCGGACAGGGGCTTTCAGCGCCTACGAGCAGTACTTC
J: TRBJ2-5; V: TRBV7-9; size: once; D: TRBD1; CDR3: CASSLVGQGLETQYF; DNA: TGTGCCAGCAGCTTAGTGGGACAGGGTCTCGAGACCCAGTACTTC
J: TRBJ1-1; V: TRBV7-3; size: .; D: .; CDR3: CASSPGGSTEAFF; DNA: TGTGCCAGCAGCCCCGGGGGTTCCACTGAAGCTTTCTTT
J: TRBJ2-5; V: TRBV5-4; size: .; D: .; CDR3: CASSFPGQETQYF; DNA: TGTGCCAGCAGCTTCCCGGGGCAAGAGACCCAGTACTTC
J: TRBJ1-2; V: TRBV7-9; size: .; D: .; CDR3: CASSLAAGDGYTF; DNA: TGTGCCAGCAGCTTAGCGGCGGGGGATGGCTACACCTTC
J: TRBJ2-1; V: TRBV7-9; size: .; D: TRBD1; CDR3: CASSLVWDRTSYNEQFF; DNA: TGTGCCAGCAGCTTAGTCTGGGACAGGACCTCCTACAATGAGCAGTTCTTC
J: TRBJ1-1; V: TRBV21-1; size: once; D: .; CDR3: CASSPRGQGCAEAFF; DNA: TGTGCCAGCAGCCCTCGAGGACAGGGCTGCGCTGAAGCTTTCTTT
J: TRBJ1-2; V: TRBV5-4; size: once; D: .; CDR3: CASARGEGRENGYTF; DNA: TGTGCCAGCGCCCGGGGGGAGGGGCGCGAAAATGGCTACACCTTC
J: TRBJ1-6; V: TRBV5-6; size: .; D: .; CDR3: CASSRSEYNSPLHF; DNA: TGTGCCAGCAGCCGCAGTGAATATAATTCACCCCTCCACTTT
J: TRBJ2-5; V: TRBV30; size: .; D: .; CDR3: CAWSKGGETQYF; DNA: TGTGCCTGGAGTAAGGGAGGAGAGACCCAGTACTTC
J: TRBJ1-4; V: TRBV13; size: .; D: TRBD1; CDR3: CASSLATGANEKLFF; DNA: TGTGCCAGCAGCTTAGCGACAGGGGCTAATGAAAAACTGTTTTTT
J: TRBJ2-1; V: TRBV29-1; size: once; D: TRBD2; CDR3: CSVEPTSGVYNEQFF; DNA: TGCAGCGTTGAACCGACTAGCGGGGTTTACAATGAGCAGTTCTTC
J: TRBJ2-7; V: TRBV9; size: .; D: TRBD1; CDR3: CASSPRDREYEQYF; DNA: TGTGCCAGCAGCCCCCGGGACAGGGAATACGAGCAGTACTTC
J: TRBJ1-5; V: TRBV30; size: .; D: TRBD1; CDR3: CAWSGQGKQPQHF; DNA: TGTGCCTGGAGTGGACAGGGGAAACAGCCCCAGCATTTT
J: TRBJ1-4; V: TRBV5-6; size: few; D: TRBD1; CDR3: CASSLTTGVPYEKLFF; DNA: TGTGCCAGCAGCTTAACAACAGGGGTTCCATATGAAAAACTGTTTTTT
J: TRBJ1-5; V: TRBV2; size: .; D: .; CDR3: CASSVGRASNQPQHF; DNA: TGTGCCAGCAGTGTTGGGAGGGCAAGCAATCAGCCCCAGCATTTT
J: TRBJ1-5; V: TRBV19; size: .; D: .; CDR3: CASGPGSQPQHF; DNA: TGTGCCAGTGGACCGGGGTCTCAGCCCCAGCATTTT
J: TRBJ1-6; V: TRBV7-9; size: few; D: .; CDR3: CASSLGHRDSPLHF; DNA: TGTGCCAGCAGCTTAGGACACAGGGATTCACCCCTCCACTTT